This entry concerns a single T cell receptor beta chain. The target antigen is unknown. Evenly divided among several immunoSEQ plates was the genomic DNA of each subset. Here immunoSEQ multiplex PCR was the method, and the copy in TCRdb shows in-frame clones only, minus some. The table includes approximately 400,000 clones, about 96% detected once. The source of the sample is a study of shared clonotypes between healthy human individuals. General study results and limits: As a rule, naive subsets had a larger estimated richness than memory subsets.

J gave up 4 bases and V 6 bases, and 4 bases lay outside the gene matches. The CDR3 has 13 amino acids. Germline assignment: CDR1 MDHEN and CDR2 SYDVKM. CD45RO+ cells went into CD8 memory alongside CCR7-negative CD45RA+ TemRA cells. Sequenced: memory CD8+ T cells sorted from blood. Described subset: CD45RO+ cells pooled with CCR7-negative TemRA cells. The rearrangement joins TRBV28 to TRBJ2-7; 9 nucleotides match TRBD1. This TCR was recovered from a man aged 30 to 39 in good health. This chain's CDR3 is CASSDRGEYEQYF. In nucleotides, the CDR3 is TGTGCCAGCAGCGACAGGGGGGAATACGAGCAGTACTTC.